This T cell receptor (beta chain) was retrieved from a study of siplizumab effects on memory and regulatory T cells. Data came from immunoSEQ multiplex PCR; TCRdb stores just in-frame clones and leaves some out. The sample lists about 100,000 clones; 85% to 95% were seen once. The CDR3 consists of 15 residues. With 5 bases clipped from V and 1 base from J, the junction kept 4 bases outside the gene matches. The germline gives CDR1 MRHNA, CDR2 SNTAGT. The chain carries TRBV6-4 and TRBJ2-1; 8 nucleotides agree with TRBD2. Sequencing input: non-Treg CD4+ T cells sorted from blood. The receptor comes from a human donor in good health. CDR3 loop: CASSSLAGSYNEQFF. CDR3 coding DNA: TGTGCCAGCAGTTCCTTAGCGGGATCCTACAATGAGCAGTTCTTC.